This TCR beta chain derives from a study of blood T cells in healthy people across ages. Study conclusions and caveats: Strongly correlated with naive T cell percentage was TCR beta diversity.

This CDR3 is built from 14 residues. CDR1 and CDR2 from the germline V gene are DFQATT and SNEGSKA (reference sequence). V lost 0 bases and J 5 bases, leaving 14 bases between the germline ends. Healthy Caucasian individuals from Russia aged about 6 to 95 were enrolled as donors. Peripheral blood was drawn, about 9.1 milliliters per donor. A word on this clonotype: The antigen remains undetermined.

A J-beta primer mix and a sample-barcoded 5' primer were used in a second PCR of roughly 6 to 11 cycles. A tag from a template-switch adaptor with 12 random nucleotides marked each cDNA molecule. TCRdb re-called the 5' RACE reads through MiXCR, storing one row per CDR3 protein. The sample lists roughly 800,000 distinct CDR3 sequences, roughly 60% occurring once. Material for sequencing was blood. This clonotype originated in a young man in good health. The chain recombines TRBV20-1 with TRBJ2-7; D gene uncertain. CDR3 in DNA: TGCAGTGCTAGAGATCTCTCTGGGCAGGACGAGCAGTACTTC. Translated, it gives CSARDLSGQDEQYF.